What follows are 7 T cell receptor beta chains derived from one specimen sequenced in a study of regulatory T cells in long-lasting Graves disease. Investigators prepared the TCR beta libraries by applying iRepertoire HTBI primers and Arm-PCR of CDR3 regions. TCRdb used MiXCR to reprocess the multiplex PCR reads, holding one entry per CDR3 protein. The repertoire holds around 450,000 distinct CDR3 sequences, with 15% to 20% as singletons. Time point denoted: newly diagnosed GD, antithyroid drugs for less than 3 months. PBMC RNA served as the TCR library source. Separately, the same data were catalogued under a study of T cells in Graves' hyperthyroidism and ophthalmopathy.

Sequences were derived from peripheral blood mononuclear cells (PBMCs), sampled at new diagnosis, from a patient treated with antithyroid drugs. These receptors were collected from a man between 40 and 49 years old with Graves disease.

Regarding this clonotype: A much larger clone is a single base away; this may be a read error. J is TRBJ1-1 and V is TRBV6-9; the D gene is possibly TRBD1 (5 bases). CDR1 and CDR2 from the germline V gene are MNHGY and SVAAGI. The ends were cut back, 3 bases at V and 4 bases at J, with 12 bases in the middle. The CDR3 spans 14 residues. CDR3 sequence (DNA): TGTGCCAGCAGTTACAGACAGACGAGCACTGAAGCTTTCTTT. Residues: CASSYRQTSTEAFF.

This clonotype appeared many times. The CDR3 loop reads CASSPDRNQPQHF. The CDR3 nucleotides are TGTGCCAGCAGCCCGGACAGAAATCAGCCCCAGCATTTT. V and J are TRBV12-3 or TRBV12-4 and TRBJ1-5; D may be TRBD1 (6 bases). The CDR3 loop spans 13 amino acids. The V end lost 6 bases, the J end lost 4 bases, and 10 bases lay between the germline ends.

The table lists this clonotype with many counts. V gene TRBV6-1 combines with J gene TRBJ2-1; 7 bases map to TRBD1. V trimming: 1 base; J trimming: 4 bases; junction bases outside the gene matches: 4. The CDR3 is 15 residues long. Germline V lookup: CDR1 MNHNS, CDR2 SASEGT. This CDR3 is CASSEDGTAYNEQFF. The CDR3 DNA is TGTGCCAGCAGTGAAGACGGGACAGCGTACAATGAGCAGTTCTTC.

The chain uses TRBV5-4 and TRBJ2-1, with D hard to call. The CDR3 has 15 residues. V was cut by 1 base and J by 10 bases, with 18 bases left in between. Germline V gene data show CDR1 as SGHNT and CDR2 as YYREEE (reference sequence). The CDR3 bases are TGTGCCAGCAGCTTGTCCGGTCTTCGTCCCTACGAGCAGTTCTTC. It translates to CASSLSGLRPYEQFF.

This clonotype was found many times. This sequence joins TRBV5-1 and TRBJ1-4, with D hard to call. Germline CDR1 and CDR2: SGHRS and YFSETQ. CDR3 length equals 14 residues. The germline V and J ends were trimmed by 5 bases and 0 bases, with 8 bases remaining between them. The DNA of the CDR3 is TGCGCCAGCAGGGAGACACCAACTAATGAAAAACTGTTTTTT. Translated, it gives CASRETPTNEKLFF.

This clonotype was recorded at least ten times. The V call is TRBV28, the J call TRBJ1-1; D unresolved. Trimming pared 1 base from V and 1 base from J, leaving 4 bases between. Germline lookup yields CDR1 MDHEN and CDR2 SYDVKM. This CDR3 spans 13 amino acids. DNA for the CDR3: TGTGCCAGCAGTTTATTGGGGAACACTGAAGCTTTCTTT. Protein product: CASSLLGNTEAFF. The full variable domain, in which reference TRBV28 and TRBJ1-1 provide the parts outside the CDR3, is DVKVTQSSRYLVKRTGEKVFLECVQDMDHENMFWYRQDPGLGLRLIYFSYDVKMKEKGDIPEGYSVSREKKERFSLILESASTNQTSMYLCASSLLGNTEAFFGQGTRLTVV.

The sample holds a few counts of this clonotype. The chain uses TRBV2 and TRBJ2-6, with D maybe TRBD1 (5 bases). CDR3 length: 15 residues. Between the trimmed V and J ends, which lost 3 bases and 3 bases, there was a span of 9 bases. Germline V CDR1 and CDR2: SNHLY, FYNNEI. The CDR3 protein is CASSDGAFGANVLTF. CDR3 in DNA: TGTGCCAGCAGTGATGGGGCATTTGGGGCCAACGTCCTGACTTTC.